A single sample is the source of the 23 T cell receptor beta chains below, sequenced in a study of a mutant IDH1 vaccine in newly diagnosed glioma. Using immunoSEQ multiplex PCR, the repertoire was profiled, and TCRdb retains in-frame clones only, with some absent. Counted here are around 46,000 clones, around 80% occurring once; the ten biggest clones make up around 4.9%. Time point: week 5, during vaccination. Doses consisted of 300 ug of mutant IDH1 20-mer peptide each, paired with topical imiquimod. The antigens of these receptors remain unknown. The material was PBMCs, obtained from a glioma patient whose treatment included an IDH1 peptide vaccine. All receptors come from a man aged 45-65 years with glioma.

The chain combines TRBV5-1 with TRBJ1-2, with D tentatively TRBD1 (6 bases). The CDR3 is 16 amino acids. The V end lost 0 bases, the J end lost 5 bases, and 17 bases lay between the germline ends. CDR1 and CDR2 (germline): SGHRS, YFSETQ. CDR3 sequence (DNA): TGCGCCAGCAGCTTGGGATATGGACAGCTACTTTATGGCTACACCTTC. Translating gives CASSLGYGQLLYGYTF. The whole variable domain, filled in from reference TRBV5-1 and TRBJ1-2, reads KAGVTQTPRYLIKTRGQQVTLSCSPISGHRSVSWYQQTPGQGLQFLFEYFSETQRNKGNFPGRFSGRQFSNSRSEMNVSTLELGDSALYLCASSLGYGQLLYGYTFGSGTRLTVV.

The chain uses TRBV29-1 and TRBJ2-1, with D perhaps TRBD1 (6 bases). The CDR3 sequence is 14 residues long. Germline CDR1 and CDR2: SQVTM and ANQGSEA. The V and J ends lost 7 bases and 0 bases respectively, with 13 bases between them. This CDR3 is CSEAPTGSYNEQFF. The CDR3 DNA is TGCAGCGAGGCCCCGACAGGCTCCTACAATGAGCAGTTCTTC.

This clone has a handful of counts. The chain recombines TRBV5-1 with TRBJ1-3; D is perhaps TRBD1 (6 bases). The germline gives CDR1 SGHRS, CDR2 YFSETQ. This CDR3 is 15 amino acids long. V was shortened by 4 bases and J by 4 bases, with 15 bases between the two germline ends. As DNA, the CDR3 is TGCGCCAGCAGCGTTGGACAGCCGGCGGGAAACACCATATATTTT. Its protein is CASSVGQPAGNTIYF.

The CDR3 loop is CASSIGEDRKAFF. In DNA, the CDR3 is TGTGCCAGTAGTATAGGCGAAGACCGTAAGGCTTTCTTT. The rearrangement links TRBV19 to TRBJ1-1; D is ambiguous. This CDR3 is 13 amino acids long. Trimming stripped 1 base from V and 11 bases from J, with 14 bases between. Germline values: CDR1 LNHDA, CDR2 SQIVND (reference sequence).

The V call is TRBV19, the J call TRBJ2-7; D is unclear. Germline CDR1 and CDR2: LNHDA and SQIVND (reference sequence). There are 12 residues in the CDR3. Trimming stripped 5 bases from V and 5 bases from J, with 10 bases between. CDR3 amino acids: CASSAVKNEQYF. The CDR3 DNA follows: TGTGCCAGTAGTGCGGTAAAGAACGAGCAGTACTTC.

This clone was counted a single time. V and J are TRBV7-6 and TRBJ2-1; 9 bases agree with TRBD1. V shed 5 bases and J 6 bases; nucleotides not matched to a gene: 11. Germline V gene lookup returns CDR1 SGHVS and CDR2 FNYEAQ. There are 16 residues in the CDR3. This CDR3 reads CASSPPGTGIPNEQFF. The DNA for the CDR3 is TGTGCCAGCAGCCCCCCCGGGACAGGGATTCCCAATGAGCAGTTCTTC.

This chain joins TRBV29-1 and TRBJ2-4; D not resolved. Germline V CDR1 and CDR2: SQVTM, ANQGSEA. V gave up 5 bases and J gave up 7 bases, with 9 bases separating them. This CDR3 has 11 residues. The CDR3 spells CSVSISNIQYF. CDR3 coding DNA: TGCAGCGTTAGTATCAGTAACATTCAGTACTTC.

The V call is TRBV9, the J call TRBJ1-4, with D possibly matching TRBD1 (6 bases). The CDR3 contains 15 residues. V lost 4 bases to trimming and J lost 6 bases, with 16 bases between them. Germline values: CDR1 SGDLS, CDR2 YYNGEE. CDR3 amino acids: CASSPQGRADEKLFF. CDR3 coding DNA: TGTGCCAGCAGCCCACAGGGAAGGGCGGATGAAAAACTGTTTTTT.

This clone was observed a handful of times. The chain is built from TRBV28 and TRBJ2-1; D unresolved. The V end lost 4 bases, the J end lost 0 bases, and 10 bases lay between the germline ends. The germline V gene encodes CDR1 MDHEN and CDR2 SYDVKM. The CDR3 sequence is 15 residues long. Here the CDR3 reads CASSSLDSSYNEQFF. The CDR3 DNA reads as TGTGCCAGCAGTTCTCTCGATAGCTCCTACAATGAGCAGTTCTTC.

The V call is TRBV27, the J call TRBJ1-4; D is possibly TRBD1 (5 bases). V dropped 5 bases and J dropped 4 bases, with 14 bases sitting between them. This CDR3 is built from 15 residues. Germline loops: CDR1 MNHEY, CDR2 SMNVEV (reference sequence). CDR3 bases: TGTGCCAGCAGTCGGTCCGGGGGAAATAATGAAAAACTGTTTTTT. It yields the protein CASSRSGGNNEKLFF.

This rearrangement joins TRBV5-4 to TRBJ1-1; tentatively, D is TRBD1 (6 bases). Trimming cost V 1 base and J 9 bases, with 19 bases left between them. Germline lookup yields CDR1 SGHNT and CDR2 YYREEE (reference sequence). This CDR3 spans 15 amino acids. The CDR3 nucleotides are TGTGCCAGCAGCTTGCCAGGGGCTTCCCAGGGCAAAGCTTTCTTT. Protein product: CASSLPGASQGKAFF.

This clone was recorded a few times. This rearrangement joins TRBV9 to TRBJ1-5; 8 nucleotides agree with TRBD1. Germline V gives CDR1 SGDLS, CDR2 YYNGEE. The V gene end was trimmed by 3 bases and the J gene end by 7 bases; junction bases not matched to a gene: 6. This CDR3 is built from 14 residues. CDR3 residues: CASSDTGGGQPQHF. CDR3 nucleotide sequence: TGTGCCAGCAGCGACACAGGGGGGGGACAGCCCCAGCATTTT.

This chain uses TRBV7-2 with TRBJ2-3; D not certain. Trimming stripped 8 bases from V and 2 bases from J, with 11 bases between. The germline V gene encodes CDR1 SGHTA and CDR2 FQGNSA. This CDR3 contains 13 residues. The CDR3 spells CASGGDFTDTQYF. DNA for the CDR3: TGTGCCAGCGGTGGTGATTTCACAGATACGCAGTATTTT. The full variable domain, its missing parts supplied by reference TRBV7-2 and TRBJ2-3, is GAGVSQSPSNKVTEKGKDVELRCDPISGHTALYWYRQSLGQGLEFLIYFQGNSAPDKSGLPSDRFSAERTGGSVSTLTIQRTQQEDSAVYLCASGGDFTDTQYFGPGTRLTVL.

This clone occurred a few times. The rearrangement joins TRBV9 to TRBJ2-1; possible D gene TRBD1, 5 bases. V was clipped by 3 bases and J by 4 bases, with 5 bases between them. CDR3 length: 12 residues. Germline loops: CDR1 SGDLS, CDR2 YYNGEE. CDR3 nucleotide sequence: TGTGCCAGCAGCGAGGGGTACAATGAGCAGTTCTTC. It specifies CASSEGYNEQFF.

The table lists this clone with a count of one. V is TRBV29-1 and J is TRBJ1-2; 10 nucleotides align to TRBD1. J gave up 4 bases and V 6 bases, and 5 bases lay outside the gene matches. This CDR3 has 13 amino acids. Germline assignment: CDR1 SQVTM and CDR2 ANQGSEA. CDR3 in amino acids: CSVRTGGIYGYTF. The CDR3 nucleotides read TGCAGCGTCAGGACAGGGGGGATCTATGGCTACACCTTC.

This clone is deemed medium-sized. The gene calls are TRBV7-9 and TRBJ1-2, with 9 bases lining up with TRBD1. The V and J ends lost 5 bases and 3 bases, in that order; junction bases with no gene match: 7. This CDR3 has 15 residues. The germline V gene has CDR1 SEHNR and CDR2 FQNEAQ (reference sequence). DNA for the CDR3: TGTGCCAGCAGCCCCCGGGACAGGGCTGACTATGGCTACACCTTC. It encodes CASSPRDRADYGYTF.

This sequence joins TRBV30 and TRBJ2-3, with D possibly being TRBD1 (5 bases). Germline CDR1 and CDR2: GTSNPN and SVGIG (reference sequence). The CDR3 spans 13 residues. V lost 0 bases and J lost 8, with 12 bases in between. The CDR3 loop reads CAWSVQAGLTQYF. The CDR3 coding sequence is TGTGCCTGGAGTGTACAGGCCGGGCTTACGCAGTATTTT.

CDR3 residues: CASSQDRQGNEKLFF. The CDR3 nucleotides are TGTGCCAGCAGCCAAGACCGCCAGGGTAATGAAAAACTGTTTTTT. V usage is TRBV4-2 and J usage is TRBJ1-4; the D gene is possibly TRBD1 (5 bases). CDR3 length equals 15 residues. Looked up from germline, CDR1 is LGHNA and CDR2 is YNFKEQ. Trimming took off 0 bases at V and 4 bases at J, with 9 bases between the two ends.

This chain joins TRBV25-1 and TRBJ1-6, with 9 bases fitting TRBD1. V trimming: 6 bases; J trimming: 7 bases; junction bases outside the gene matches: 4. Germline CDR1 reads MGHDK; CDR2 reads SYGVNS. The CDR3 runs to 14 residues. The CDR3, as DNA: TGTGCCAGCAGAAGGGACAGGGAAAATTCACCCCTCCACTTT. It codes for CASRRDRENSPLHF.

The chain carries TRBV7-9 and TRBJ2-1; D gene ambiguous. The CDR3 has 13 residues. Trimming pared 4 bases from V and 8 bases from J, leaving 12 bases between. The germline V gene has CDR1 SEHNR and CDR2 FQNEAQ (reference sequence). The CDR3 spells CASSSRRFDEQFF. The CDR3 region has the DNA TGTGCCAGCAGCTCTAGAAGATTCGATGAGCAGTTCTTC.

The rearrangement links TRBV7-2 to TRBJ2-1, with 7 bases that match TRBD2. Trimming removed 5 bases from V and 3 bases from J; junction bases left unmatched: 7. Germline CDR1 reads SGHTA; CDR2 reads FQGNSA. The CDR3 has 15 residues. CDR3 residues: CASSESGASYNEQFF. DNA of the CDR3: TGTGCCAGCAGCGAGAGCGGGGCAAGCTACAATGAGCAGTTCTTC.

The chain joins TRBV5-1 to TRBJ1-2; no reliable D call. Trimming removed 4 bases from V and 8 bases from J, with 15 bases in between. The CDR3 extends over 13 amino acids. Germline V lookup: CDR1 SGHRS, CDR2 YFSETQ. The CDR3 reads CASSPGAPEGYTF. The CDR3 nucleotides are TGCGCCAGCAGCCCGGGCGCCCCGGAGGGCTACACCTTC.

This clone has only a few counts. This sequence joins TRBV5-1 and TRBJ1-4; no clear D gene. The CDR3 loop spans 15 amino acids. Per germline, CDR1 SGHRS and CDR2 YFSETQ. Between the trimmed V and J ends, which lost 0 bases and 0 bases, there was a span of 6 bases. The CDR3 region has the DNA TGCGCCAGCAGCTTGGATTCCGCAACTAATGAAAAACTGTTTTTT. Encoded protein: CASSLDSATNEKLFF.